The 12 T cell receptor beta chains below come from one sample, sequenced in a study of Graves' ophthalmopathy and Graves' hyperthyroidism. RNA transcripts yielded amplified TCR beta CDR3 regions. The first-round RT-PCR employed HTBI primers together with the Qiagen OneStep RT-PCR kit. A multiplex PCR was then performed as the second round. TCRdb ran MiXCR on the multiplex PCR reads and lists one entry per CDR3 protein. The data hold over 150,000 distinct CDR3 sequences, with around two fifths observed a single time. Sequencing used peripheral blood. The receptors derive from a woman aged 40 to 55 with Graves' ophthalmopathy.

This clonotype was seen ten or more times. The chain combines TRBV7-2 with TRBJ1-5, with D unclear. This CDR3 is 15 amino acids long. Germline CDR1 reads SGHTA; CDR2 reads FQGNSA. The V gene lost 1 base and the J gene lost 0 bases, with 7 bases spanning the gap. CDR3 protein: CASSLVPNSNQPQHF. The CDR3 nucleotides read TGTGCCAGCAGCTTAGTCCCCAATAGCAATCAGCCCCAGCATTTT.

This clonotype was counted at least ten times. The chain employs TRBV20-1 and TRBJ2-7; TRBD2 is a possible D gene (6 bases). Germline V gene data show CDR1 as DFQATT and CDR2 as SNEGSKA (reference sequence). V lost 6 bases to trimming and J lost 6 bases, with 21 bases between them. The CDR3 covers 14 residues. The CDR3: CSATGPGGASEQYF. For the CDR3, the DNA is TGCAGTGCCACCGGCCCGGGCGGGGCGAGCGAGCAGTACTTC.

Of note for this clonotype: One end of the junction is discordant with germline, which a read error may explain. V and J are TRBV28 and TRBJ2-7; 10 bases fit TRBD2. This CDR3 comprises 15 residues. The germline V gene encodes CDR1 MDHEN and CDR2 SYDVKM. Here the CDR3 DNA reads TGTGCCAGCAGTTTCCAGCGGGAGGGCTCCTGCGAGCAGTACTTC. Translating it yields CASSFQREGSCEQYF.

This clonotype appeared once. V is TRBV6-5 and J is TRBJ1-1, with D possibly being TRBD1 (6 bases). The germline CDR1 and CDR2 sequences are MNHEY and SVGAGI. Trimming left V 0 bases short and J 5 bases short, with 13 bases between. CDR3 length: 15 residues. The DNA of the CDR3 is TGTGCCAGCAGTTACTCCGGGACAAAGAGGACTGAAGCTTTCTTT. It translates to CASSYSGTKRTEAFF.

This clonotype occurred a few times. This sequence joins TRBV30 and TRBJ2-4; D is possibly TRBD1 (6 bases). The length of the CDR3 is 14 residues. Germline lookup yields CDR1 GTSNPN and CDR2 SVGIG (reference sequence). V was pared by 1 base and J by 4 bases, with 11 bases between. The CDR3 sequence is CAWSEGQPKNIQYF. CDR3 bases: TGTGCCTGGAGTGAGGGACAACCTAAAAACATTCAGTACTTC. Filled out from reference TRBV30 and TRBJ2-4, the complete variable domain reads SQTIHQWPATLVQPVGSPLSLECTVEGTSNPNLYWYRQAAGRGLQLLFYSVGIGQISSEVPQNLSASRPQDRQFILSSKKLLLSDSGFYLCAWSEGQPKNIQYFGAGTRLSVL.

This clonotype came up many times. The CDR3 is CAISDDREYSNQPQHF. The CDR3 nucleotides are TGTGCCATCAGTGATGACAGGGAGTATAGCAATCAGCCCCAGCATTTT. This rearrangement joins TRBV10-3 to TRBJ1-5; TRBD1 matches 7 bases. Losses at the gene ends were 3 bases for V and 0 bases for J; bases not matched to a gene: 5. Per germline, CDR1 ENHRY and CDR2 SYGVKD. The CDR3 length is 16 residues.

The V gene is TRBV28, the J gene TRBJ2-5; 7 bases line up with TRBD1. Germline assignment: CDR1 MDHEN and CDR2 SYDVKM. With V trimmed by 8 bases and J by 5 bases, 8 bases remained unmatched. CDR3 length: 13 residues. Here the CDR3 reads CASGGRGWETQYF. In DNA form, the CDR3 reads TGTGCCAGCGGGGGCAGGGGGTGGGAGACCCAGTACTTC.

This clonotype was seen many times. The genes are TRBV3-1 and TRBJ2-7; 9 bases align to TRBD1. The CDR3 is 16 residues long. Trimming took 4 bases from V and 1 from J; bases not matched to a gene: 8. The germline V gene has CDR1 LGHDT and CDR2 YNNKEL (reference sequence). The CDR3 DNA follows: TGTGCCAGCAGCCCCTCCGGGACAGGGTTTTCCTACGAGCAGTACTTC. Translated: CASSPSGTGFSYEQYF.

This clonotype was recorded many times. The genes are TRBV28 and TRBJ1-2, with 8 bases matching TRBD1. The junction had 10 bases not matched to a gene; V was cut back by 4 bases and J by 0 bases. The germline gives CDR1 MDHEN, CDR2 SYDVKM. CDR3 length: 17 amino acids. CDR3 protein: CASSSRQGSTSNYGYTF. In nucleotides, the CDR3 is TGTGCCAGCAGTTCGAGACAGGGGTCAACCTCTAACTATGGCTACACCTTC.

The J gene is TRBJ2-5, the V gene TRBV24-1; 8 bases are a match to TRBD1. V shed 4 bases, J shed 2 bases, and the junction held 8 bases outside the gene matches. Germline CDR1 KGHDR, CDR2 SFDVKD. This CDR3 is built from 16 residues. DNA of the CDR3: TGTGCCACCAGTGACTCCGGGACAGGTGCACAAGAGACCCAGTACTTC. Its protein is CATSDSGTGAQETQYF.

This clonotype was found many times. V and J are TRBV12-3 or TRBV12-4 and TRBJ1-2, with D unclear. The CDR3 runs to 13 residues. Deletions cut 6 bases from V and 8 bases from J, with 16 bases between. The CDR3 nucleotides read TGTGCCAGCAGATACGGACCGGAAGGCGGCTACACCTTC. Its translation is CASRYGPEGGYTF.

This clonotype is a singleton in its sample. This chain connects TRBV27 to TRBJ1-2; D remains ambiguous. Trimming took off 5 bases at V and 6 bases at J, with 22 bases between the two ends. The CDR3 has 16 amino acids. The germline V gene encodes CDR1 MNHEY and CDR2 SMNVEV (reference sequence). CDR3 DNA sequence: TGTGCCAGCAGTCCCACGGCGGCGGGTAACAGTGATGGCTACACCTTC. Translating gives CASSPTAAGNSDGYTF.